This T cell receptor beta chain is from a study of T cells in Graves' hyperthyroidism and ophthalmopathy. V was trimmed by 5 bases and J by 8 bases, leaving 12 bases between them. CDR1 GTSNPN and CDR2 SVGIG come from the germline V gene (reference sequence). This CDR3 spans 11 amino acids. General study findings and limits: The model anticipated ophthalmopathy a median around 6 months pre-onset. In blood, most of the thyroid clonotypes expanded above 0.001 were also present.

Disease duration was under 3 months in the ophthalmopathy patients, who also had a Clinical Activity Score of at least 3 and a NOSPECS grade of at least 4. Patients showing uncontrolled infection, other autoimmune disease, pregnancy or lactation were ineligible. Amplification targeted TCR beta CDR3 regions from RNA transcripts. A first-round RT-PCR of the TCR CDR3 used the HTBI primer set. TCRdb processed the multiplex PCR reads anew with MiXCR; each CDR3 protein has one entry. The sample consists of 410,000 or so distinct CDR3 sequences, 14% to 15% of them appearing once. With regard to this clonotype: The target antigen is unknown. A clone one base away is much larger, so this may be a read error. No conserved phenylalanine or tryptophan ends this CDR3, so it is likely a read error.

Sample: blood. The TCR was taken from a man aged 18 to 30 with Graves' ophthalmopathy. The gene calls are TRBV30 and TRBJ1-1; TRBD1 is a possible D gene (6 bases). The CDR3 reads CAWSAGGEAFL. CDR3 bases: TGTGCCTGGTCGGCGGGGGGCGAAGCTTTCCTT.